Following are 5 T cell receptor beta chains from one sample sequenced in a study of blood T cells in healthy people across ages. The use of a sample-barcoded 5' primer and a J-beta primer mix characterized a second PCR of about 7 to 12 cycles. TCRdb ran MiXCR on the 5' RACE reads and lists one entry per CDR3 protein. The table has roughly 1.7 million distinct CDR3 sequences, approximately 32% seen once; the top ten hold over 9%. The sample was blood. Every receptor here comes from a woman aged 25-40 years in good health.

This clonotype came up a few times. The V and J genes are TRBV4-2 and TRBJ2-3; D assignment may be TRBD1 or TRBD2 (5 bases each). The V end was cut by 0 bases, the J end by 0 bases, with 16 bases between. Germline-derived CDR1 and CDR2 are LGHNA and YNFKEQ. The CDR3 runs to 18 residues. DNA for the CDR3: TGTGCCAGCAGCCAAGAGGGGGAACCGGGACCTAGCACAGATACGCAGTATTTT. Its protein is CASSQEGEPGPSTDTQYF.

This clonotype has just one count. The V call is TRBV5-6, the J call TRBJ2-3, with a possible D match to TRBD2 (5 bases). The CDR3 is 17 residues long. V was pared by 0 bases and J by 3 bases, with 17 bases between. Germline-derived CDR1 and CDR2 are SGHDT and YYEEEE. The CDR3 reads CASSLGLTPLLTDTQYF. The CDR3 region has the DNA TGTGCCAGCAGCTTGGGACTAACGCCCCTGTTAACAGATACGCAGTATTTT.

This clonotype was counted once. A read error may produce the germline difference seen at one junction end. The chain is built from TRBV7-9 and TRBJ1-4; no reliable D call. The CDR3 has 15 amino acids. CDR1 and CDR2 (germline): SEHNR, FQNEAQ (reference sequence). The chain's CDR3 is CASSLGAATNEKRFF. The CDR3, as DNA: TGTGCCAGCAGCTTAGGGGCCGCAACTAATGAAAAACGGTTTTTT.

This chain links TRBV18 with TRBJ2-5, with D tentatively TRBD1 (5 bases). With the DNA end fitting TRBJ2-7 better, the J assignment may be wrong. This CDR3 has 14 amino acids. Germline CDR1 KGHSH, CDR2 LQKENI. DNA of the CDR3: TGTGCCAGCTCACCCAGGAGCATAGGGGACGAGCAGTACTTC. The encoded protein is CASSPRSIGDEQYF.

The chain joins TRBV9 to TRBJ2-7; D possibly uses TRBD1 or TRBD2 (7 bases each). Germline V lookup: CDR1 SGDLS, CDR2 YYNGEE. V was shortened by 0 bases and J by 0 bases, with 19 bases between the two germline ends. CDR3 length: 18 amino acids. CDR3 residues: CASSVVQGGQSFSYEQYF. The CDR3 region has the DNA TGTGCCAGCAGCGTAGTGCAGGGGGGGCAAAGCTTCTCCTACGAGCAGTACTTC.